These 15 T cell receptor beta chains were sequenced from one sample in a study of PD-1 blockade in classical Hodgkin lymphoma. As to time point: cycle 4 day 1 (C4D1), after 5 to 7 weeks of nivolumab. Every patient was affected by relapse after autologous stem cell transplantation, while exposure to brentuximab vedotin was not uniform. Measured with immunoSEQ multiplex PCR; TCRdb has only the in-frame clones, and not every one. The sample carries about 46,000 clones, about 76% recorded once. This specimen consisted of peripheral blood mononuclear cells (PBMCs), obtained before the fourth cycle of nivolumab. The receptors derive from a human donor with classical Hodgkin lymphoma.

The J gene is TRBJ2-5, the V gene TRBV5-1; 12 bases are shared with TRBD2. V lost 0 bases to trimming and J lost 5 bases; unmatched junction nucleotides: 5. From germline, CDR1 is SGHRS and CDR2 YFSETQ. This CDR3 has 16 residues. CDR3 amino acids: CASSLERTSGTETQYF. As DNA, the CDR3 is TGCGCCAGCAGCTTGGAAAGGACTAGCGGGACCGAGACCCAGTACTTC.

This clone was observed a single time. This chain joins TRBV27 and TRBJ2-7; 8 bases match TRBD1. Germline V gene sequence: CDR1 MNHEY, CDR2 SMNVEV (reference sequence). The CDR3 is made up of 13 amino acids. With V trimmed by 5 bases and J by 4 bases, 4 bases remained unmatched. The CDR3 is CASSGDRRYEQYF. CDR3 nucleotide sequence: TGTGCCAGCAGTGGGGACAGGCGGTACGAGCAGTACTTC.

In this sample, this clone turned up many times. The CDR3 DNA sequence: TGTGCCAGCAGCTTAGGCGGGAGTTACGAGCAGTACTTC. Translating it yields CASSLGGSYEQYF. V gene TRBV11-3 combines with J gene TRBJ2-7; 7 bases fit TRBD2. The trim removed 1 base at V and 4 bases at J, leaving 1 base unmatched. The CDR3 length is 13 residues. CDR1 and CDR2 (germline): SGHNT, YENEEA.

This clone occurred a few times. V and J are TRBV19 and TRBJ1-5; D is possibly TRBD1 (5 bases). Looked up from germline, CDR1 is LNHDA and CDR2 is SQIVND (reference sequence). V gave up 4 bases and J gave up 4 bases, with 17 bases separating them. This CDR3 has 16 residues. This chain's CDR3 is CASSNVQGVRNQPQHF. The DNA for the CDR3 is TGTGCCAGTAGTAACGTTCAAGGGGTTAGAAATCAGCCCCAGCATTTT. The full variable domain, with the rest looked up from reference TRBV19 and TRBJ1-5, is DGGITQSPKYLFRKEGQNVTLSCEQNLNHDAMYWYRQDPGQGLRLIYYSQIVNDFQKGDIAEGYSVSREKKESFPLTVTSAQKNPTAFYLCASSNVQGVRNQPQHFGDGTRLSIL.

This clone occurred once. This chain's CDR3 is CASSYSGGPKHF. CDR3 bases: TGTGCCAGCAGTTACTCGGGGGGGCCTAAGCATTTT. The chain carries TRBV6-5 and TRBJ1-5; D may be TRBD1 (6 bases). Germline CDR1 MNHEY, CDR2 SVGAGI. Trimming took 0 bases from V and 14 from J, leaving 11 bases between them. CDR3 length equals 12 residues.

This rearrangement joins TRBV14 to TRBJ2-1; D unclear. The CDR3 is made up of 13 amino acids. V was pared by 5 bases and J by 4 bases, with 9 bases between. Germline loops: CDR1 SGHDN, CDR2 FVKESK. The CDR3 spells CASSKNIYNEQFF. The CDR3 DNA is TGTGCCAGCAGCAAGAACATATACAATGAGCAGTTCTTC. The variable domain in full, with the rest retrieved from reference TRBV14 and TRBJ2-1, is EAGVTQFPSHSVIEKGQTVTLRCDPISGHDNLYWYRRVMGKEIKFLLHFVKESKQDESGMPNNRFLAERTGGTYSTLKVQPAELEDSGVYFCASSKNIYNEQFFGPGTRLTVL.

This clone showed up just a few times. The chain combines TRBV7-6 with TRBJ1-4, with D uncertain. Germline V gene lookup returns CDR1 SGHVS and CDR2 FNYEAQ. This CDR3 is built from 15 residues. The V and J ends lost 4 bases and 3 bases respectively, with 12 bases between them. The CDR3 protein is CASSSLSGANEKLFF. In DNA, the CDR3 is TGTGCCAGCAGCTCCCTCTCTGGGGCTAATGAAAAACTGTTTTTT.

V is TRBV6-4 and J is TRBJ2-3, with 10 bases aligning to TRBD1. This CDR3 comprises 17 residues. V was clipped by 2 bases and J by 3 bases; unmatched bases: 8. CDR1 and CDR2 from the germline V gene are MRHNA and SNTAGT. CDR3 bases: TGTGCCAGCAGTGACGGAGGAGGGGACAGGGGTACAGATACGCAGTATTTT. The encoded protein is CASSDGGGDRGTDTQYF.

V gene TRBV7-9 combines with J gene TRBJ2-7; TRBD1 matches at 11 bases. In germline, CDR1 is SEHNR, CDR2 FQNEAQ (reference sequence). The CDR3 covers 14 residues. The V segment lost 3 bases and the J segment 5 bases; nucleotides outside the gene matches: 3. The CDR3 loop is CASSFGQGANEQYF. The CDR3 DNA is TGTGCCAGCAGCTTCGGACAGGGGGCCAACGAGCAGTACTTC.

CDR3 region: CASSSPGRDQETQYF. In nucleotides, the CDR3 is TGTGCCAGTAGTAGCCCAGGGAGGGACCAAGAGACCCAGTACTTC. The rearrangement links TRBV19 to TRBJ2-5, with TRBD2 matching over 7 bases. CDR3 size: 15 residues. The junction had 5 bases not matched to a gene; V was cut back by 4 bases and J by 0 bases. Germline V gene lookup returns CDR1 LNHDA and CDR2 SQIVND (reference sequence).

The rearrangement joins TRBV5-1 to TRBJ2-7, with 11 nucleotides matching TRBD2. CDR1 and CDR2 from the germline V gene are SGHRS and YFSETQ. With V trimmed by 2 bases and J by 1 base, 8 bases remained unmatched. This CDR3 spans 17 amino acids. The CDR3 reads CASSLFPGTSGSYEQYF. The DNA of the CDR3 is TGCGCCAGCAGCTTATTCCCCGGGACTAGCGGTTCCTACGAGCAGTACTTC.

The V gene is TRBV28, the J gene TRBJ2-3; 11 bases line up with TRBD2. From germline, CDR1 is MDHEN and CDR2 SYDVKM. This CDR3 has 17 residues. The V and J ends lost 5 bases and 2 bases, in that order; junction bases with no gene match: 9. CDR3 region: CASSQLLAGGDTDTQYF. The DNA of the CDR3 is TGTGCCAGCAGTCAGCTCCTAGCGGGAGGTGACACAGATACGCAGTATTTT.

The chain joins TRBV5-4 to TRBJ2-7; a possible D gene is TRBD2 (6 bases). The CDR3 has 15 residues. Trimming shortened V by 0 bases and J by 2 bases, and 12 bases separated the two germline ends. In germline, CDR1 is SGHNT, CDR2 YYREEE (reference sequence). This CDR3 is CASSLDVTRPYEQYF. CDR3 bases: TGTGCCAGCAGCTTGGATGTGACTAGGCCCTACGAGCAGTACTTC.

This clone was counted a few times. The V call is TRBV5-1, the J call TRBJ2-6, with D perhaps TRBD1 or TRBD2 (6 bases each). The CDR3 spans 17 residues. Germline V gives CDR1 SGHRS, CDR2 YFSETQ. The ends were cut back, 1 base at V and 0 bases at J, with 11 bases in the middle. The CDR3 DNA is TGCGCCAGCAGCTTGAAGGGGGGCGACTCTGGGGCCAACGTCCTGACTTTC. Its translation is CASSLKGGDSGANVLTF.

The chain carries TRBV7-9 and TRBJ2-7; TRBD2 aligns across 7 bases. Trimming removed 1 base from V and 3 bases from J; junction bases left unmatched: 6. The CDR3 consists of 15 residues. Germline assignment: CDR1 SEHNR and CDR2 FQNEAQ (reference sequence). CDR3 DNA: TGTGCCAGCAGCTTAGGATTGGGACTAAGCTACGAGCAGTACTTC. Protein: CASSLGLGLSYEQYF.